These T cell receptor beta chains were read from a single sample in a study of blood T cells in healthy people across ages. TCRdb processed the 5' RACE reads anew with MiXCR; each CDR3 protein has one entry. The sample consists of about 590,000 distinct CDR3 sequences, around 31% of them appearing once. Material: blood. Source of these receptors: a woman older than 75 in good health. The conserved cysteine and the conserved F or W are not part of the CDR3 here. Size is stated for part of the rows, as once, few or many counts, or as a class when the clone is expanded.

size: -
J: TRBJ1-1
V: TRBV20-1
CDR3: SACNRGPMNTEAF

size: -
J: TRBJ1-2
V: TRBV25-1
CDR3: TSSVGQLYGYT

size: many
J: TRBJ2-1
V: TRBV5-5
CDR3: ASSLGVSANYNEQF

size: -
J: TRBJ2-2
V: TRBV20-1
CDR3: SARELVKGPPGTGELF

size: many
J: TRBJ1-5
V: TRBV20-1
CDR3: SASENRVFSNQPQH

size: -
J: TRBJ2-7
V: TRBV5-1
CDR3: ASSIRDGSSYEQY

size: few
J: TRBJ1-6
V: TRBV2
CDR3: ASTAGNSPLH

size: -
J: TRBJ2-1
V: TRBV9
CDR3: ASSGTGRGEQF

size: -
J: TRBJ2-7
V: TRBV6-5
CDR3: ASSYSMKGSDSYEQY

size: -
J: TRBJ1-1
V: TRBV14
CDR3: ASSQVFAASPTEAF

size: -
J: TRBJ1-2
V: TRBV12-3/TRBV12-4
CDR3: ASGLGVWYGYT

size: few
J: TRBJ1-4
V: TRBV2
CDR3: ASSEGGTGNEKLF

size: many
J: TRBJ1-1
V: TRBV28
CDR3: ASSLDWKQSEAF

size: -
J: TRBJ2-7
V: TRBV2
CDR3: ASRAQGSYEQY

size: -
J: TRBJ1-2
V: TRBV3-1
CDR3: ASSQKGLNYGYT

size: -
J: TRBJ2-5
V: TRBV20-1
CDR3: SARGNTQETQY

size: -
J: TRBJ2-7
V: TRBV7-3
CDR3: ASSLQGQGAEQY

size: many
J: TRBJ2-7
V: TRBV20-1
CDR3: SARAGTGVYEQY

size: many
J: TRBJ2-7
V: TRBV29-1
CDR3: SVHPGTGSMYEQY

size: -
J: TRBJ1-2
V: TRBV4-2
CDR3: ASSQEPVNYGYT

size: -
J: TRBJ2-1
V: TRBV7-2
CDR3: ASSLWGSETEQF

size: -
J: TRBJ1-2
V: TRBV7-9
CDR3: ASSLSAGHGYT

size: -
J: TRBJ2-2
V: TRBV11-3
CDR3: ASGPRTGGTGELF

size: many
J: TRBJ2-3
V: TRBV7-9
CDR3: ASSFASGGLSDTQY

size: -
J: TRBJ2-7
V: TRBV9
CDR3: ASTEGPSGGIVHEQY

size: -
J: -
V: TRBV29-1
CDR3: SVTTGGRLYEQY

size: -
J: TRBJ2-4
V: TRBV7-2
CDR3: ASSLAGSQNIQY

size: -
J: TRBJ2-1
V: TRBV7-2
CDR3: ASSRGTSGGAAF

size: -
J: TRBJ2-7
V: TRBV7-2
CDR3: ASSHPRGIEQY

size: many
J: TRBJ2-2
V: TRBV7-2
CDR3: ASSLWGLNTGELF

size: -
J: TRBJ2-7
V: TRBV7-3
CDR3: AGSLLAGDEQY

size: many
J: TRBJ1-2
V: TRBV7-9
CDR3: ASSQPVVGGYT

size: -
J: TRBJ1-4
V: TRBV3-1
CDR3: ASSQYNSVGGGRNEKLF